The 11 T cell receptor beta chains below come from one sample, sequenced in a study of shared clonotypes between healthy human individuals. Repertoires were generated with immunoSEQ multiplex PCR, while TCRdb's copy carries only in-frame clones and drops some. This repertoire shows more than 1.2 million clones, 97% to 99% found once; its top ten account for roughly 0.35%. The specimen was naive CD4+ T cells sorted from blood. Specified subset: CD45RA+ positively selected. The receptors shown here come from a man aged 30 to 45 in good health.

V gene TRBV28 combines with J gene TRBJ2-7; tentative D call: TRBD1 (5 bases). The CDR3 contains 12 residues. Germline V gene lookup returns CDR1 MDHEN and CDR2 SYDVKM. V was cut by 7 bases and J by 6 bases, with 13 bases left in between. The CDR3 coding sequence is TGTGCCAGCACTACCAGGGCCCTCGAGCAGTACTTC. This encodes CASTTRALEQYF.

Details on this clone: The same CDR3 can be traced to other DNA sequences in this sample. The J gene is TRBJ2-3, the V gene TRBV5-1; no definite D call. The CDR3 runs 12 residues. V lost 0 bases to trimming and J lost 6 bases, with 5 bases between them. Germline loops: CDR1 SGHRS, CDR2 YFSETQ. The DNA of the CDR3 is TGCGCCAGCAGCTTGGCCTCGGATACGCAGTATTTT. Translation: CASSLASDTQYF.

The J gene is TRBJ2-7, the V gene TRBV30; D call uncertain. This CDR3 spans 12 amino acids. Trimming cost V 2 bases and J 0 bases, with 5 bases left between them. The germline V gene has CDR1 GTSNPN and CDR2 SVGIG (reference sequence). This CDR3 is CAWSISSYEQYF. CDR3 DNA sequence: TGTGCCTGGAGTATTAGCTCCTACGAGCAGTACTTC.

With respect to this clone: The same CDR3 can be traced to other DNA sequences in this sample. The chain has TRBV18 and TRBJ2-3; D ambiguous. Trimming shortened V by 3 bases and J by 0 bases, and 4 bases separated the two germline ends. Germline V gives CDR1 KGHSH, CDR2 LQKENI. The CDR3 has 13 amino acids. The CDR3 coding sequence is TGTGCCAGCTCACCCCTTAGCACAGATACGCAGTATTTT. It codes for CASSPLSTDTQYF.

The chain combines TRBV18 with TRBJ1-5; D possibly corresponds to TRBD1 (5 bases). Per germline, CDR1 KGHSH and CDR2 LQKENI. This CDR3 is built from 15 residues. The ends were cut back, 0 bases at V and 4 bases at J, with 10 bases in the middle. The CDR3 sequence: CASSPPGVTNQPQHF. CDR3 coding DNA: TGTGCCAGCTCACCACCAGGGGTTACGAATCAGCCCCAGCATTTT.

A single count supports this clone. Distinct nucleotide sequences in the sample also encode this CDR3. The V gene is TRBV18, the J gene TRBJ2-7; possible D gene TRBD1, 5 bases. V gave up 3 bases and J gave up 2 bases, with 11 bases separating them. The CDR3 length is 14 residues. Per germline, CDR1 KGHSH and CDR2 LQKENI. CDR3 protein: CASSPGQGPYEQYF. CDR3 DNA: TGTGCCAGCTCACCCGGGCAGGGTCCCTACGAGCAGTACTTC.

The chain has TRBV28 and TRBJ2-5, with a possible D match to TRBD1 (6 bases). The germline V gene encodes CDR1 MDHEN and CDR2 SYDVKM. The CDR3 length is 13 residues. V lost 8 bases, J lost 1 base, and 11 bases lay in between. The CDR3 DNA reads TGTGCCAGCGAGAGGGGGATCCAAGAGACCCAGTACTTC. Encoded protein: CASERGIQETQYF.

The rearrangement joins TRBV7-8 to TRBJ1-1, with no clear D. CDR1 and CDR2 from the germline V gene are SGHVS and FQNEAQ. This CDR3 has 14 amino acids. The V and J ends lost 3 bases and 4 bases respectively, with 12 bases between them. The DNA of the CDR3 is TGTGCCAGCAGCTTGGGCACAGCGGGCACTGAAGCTTTCTTT. It encodes CASSLGTAGTEAFF.

A note on this clone: The same CDR3 also results from other DNA sequences found in this sample. V and J are TRBV6-1 and TRBJ2-1; D is unresolved. The CDR3 extends over 13 amino acids. Trimming took 6 bases from V and 4 from J, leaving 10 bases between them. Germline V gene lookup returns CDR1 MNHNS and CDR2 SASEGT. The CDR3: CASSWGSYNEQFF. The DNA of the CDR3 is TGTGCCAGCAGCTGGGGTTCATACAATGAGCAGTTCTTC.

The chain links TRBV30 to TRBJ2-2; 7 bases are shared with TRBD2. The CDR3 totals 14 residues. Germline lookup yields CDR1 GTSNPN and CDR2 SVGIG (reference sequence). The V segment lost 3 bases and the J segment 6 bases; nucleotides outside the gene matches: 7. In DNA, the CDR3 is TGTGCCTGGAGGGGGGACTATTATGCCGGGGAGCTGTTTTTT. It codes for CAWRGDYYAGELFF.

The CDR3 DNA reads TGTGCCAGCAGGCCGCGGACAGGGCATAACTATGGCTACACCTTC. Its protein is CASRPRTGHNYGYTF. The J gene is TRBJ1-2, the V gene TRBV27, with TRBD1 matching over 8 bases. The CDR3 is 15 residues long. Germline trimming cut 6 bases from V and 1 base from J; bases unmatched to any gene: 7. Germline V gene sequence: CDR1 MNHEY, CDR2 SMNVEV (reference sequence).